The entry below describes one TCR beta chain. The CDR3 is 17 amino acids. The germline V gene has CDR1 SGHTA and CDR2 FQGNSA. TCRdb reprocessed the 5' RACE reads, with one entry per CDR3 protein and no DNA. The listing contains some 190,000 distinct CDR3 sequences. This record belongs to a study of monozygotic twins with inflammatory bowel disease. The clonotype comes from a human donor with ulcerative colitis or Crohn's disease, or a healthy co-twin of an affected twin (not recorded which). The specimen sequenced was blood. V usage is TRBV7-2 and J usage is TRBJ2-6; TCRdb's D gene call, TRBD2, goes unchecked for lack of DNA. This CDR3 reads CASSTSAGFSGANVLTF.